This T cell receptor beta chain was observed in a study of T cell responses to AZD1222 COVID-19 vaccine (dated by TCRdb to the early 2020s). Regarding the complete study: AZD1222 recipients given second doses at about 4 weeks or at about 12 weeks were pooled, since spike-specific TCR depth and breadth were not found to differ between the two schedules. TCR sequencing covered 230 or so trial participants: some 210 given two doses of AZD1222 and 26 given two doses of MenACWY control vaccine. Trial participants were enrolled into age subgroups of 18-55, 56-69 and 70-plus years, which contained around 150, 29 and 61 TCR-sequenced participants, respectively. What the work shows at the level of the full study, not this receptor alone: In the small 56-69-year group, the increase in depth fell short of significance, most likely because of low power. No day 14 peak-response samples were available, so repertoires were characterized only after the peak T cell response. Participants were mostly white British, with more females than males. The authors suggested clonal diversity may have been underestimated. Conclusions about previously exposed vaccinees are limited because only five to seven AZD1222 recipients were SARS-CoV-2 seropositive at baseline. Epitopes outside the regions mutated in the B.1.351 and B.1.1.7 variants were reportedly recognized by nearly half of the unique spike-specific TCRs. After two AZD1222 doses, spike-specific TCR breadth and depth were significantly higher than at day 0 and than in MenACWY recipients. CD4 TCRs associated with the vaccine covered the entire spike protein, and the dominant responses were in regions 160-218 and 743-854.

CDR1 and CDR2, looked up from the germline V gene, are SNHLY and FYNNEI. The CDR3, cysteine through phenylalanine, is 15 amino acids long. The CDR3 DNA has 45 bases and is translated from base 1. V is clipped by 6 bases and J by 0 bases, and the sequence between their germline boundaries is 14 bases long. The CDR3 regions of human TCRbeta chains were analyzed by immunosequencing. The published analysis was carried out like this. Repertoire TCRs were matched against a reference library of SARS-CoV-2-specific TCRs generated with the MIRA antigen-specificity platform. Breadth meant the fraction of unique TCRs that were SARS-CoV-2-associated, whereas depth meant the fraction of total T cells that were SARS-CoV-2-associated. Using the MIRA data, every spike-specific TCR was mapped to the spike region that the TCR reacted to and assigned to either a CD4 or a CD8 class. Log10-transformed breadth and depth values were compared by one-way ANOVA with Sidak's multiple comparisons tests. In its TCRdb copy, this immuneACCESS table keeps in-frame sequences only and misses some clones. Where compared with another copy, unresolved V genes explain less than half of these, and the others have no known cause. V and J calls and clone size are as listed in that table; D and trimming were resolved from the DNA. A total of approximately 160,000 clones appear in this sample, less than 95% of them only once. The top ten hold 4.4% of the sample.

Of note for this clone: It lacks a known antigen. No base qualities exist here, and no much larger clone lies one base off it.

Reading the label with the study, this specimen's time point is: baseline before first vaccination. The vaccinee samples were drawn from two UK trials, COV001 and COV002, one of which was a single-blind randomized controlled phase 2/3 trial testing AZD1222 (ChAdOx1 nCoV-19) in healthy adults. Trial participant PBMC samples were collected at day 0 and day 28 after the second dose for TCRbeta chain sequencing. The specimen comprised peripheral blood, sampled on day 0 of AZD1222 vaccination. The sequence derives from an adult in good health. The chain is made from TRBV2 and TRBJ1-1; 5 matching bases give a weak D call of TRBD1. At the DNA level, the sequence is TGTGCCAGCAGCGGCGGCAGACAGATGAACACTGAAGCTTTCTTT. Translation gives CASSGGRQMNTEAFF.